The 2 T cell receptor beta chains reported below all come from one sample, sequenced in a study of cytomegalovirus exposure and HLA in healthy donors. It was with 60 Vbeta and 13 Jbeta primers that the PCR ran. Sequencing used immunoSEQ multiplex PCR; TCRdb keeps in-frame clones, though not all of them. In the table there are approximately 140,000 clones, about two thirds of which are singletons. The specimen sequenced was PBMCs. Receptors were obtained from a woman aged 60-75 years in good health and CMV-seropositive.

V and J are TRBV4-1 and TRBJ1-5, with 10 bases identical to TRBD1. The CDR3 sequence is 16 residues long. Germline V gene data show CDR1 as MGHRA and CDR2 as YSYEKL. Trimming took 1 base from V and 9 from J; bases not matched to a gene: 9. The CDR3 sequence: CASSQVEDRGSTPQHF. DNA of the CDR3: TGCGCCAGCAGCCAAGTCGAGGACAGGGGGTCTACGCCCCAGCATTTT.

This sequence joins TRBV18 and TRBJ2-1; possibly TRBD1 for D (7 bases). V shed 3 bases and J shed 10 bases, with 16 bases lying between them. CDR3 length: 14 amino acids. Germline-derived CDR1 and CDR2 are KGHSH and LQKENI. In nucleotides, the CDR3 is TGTGCCAGCTCACCCGCCCAGGGGGGACAGGAGCAGTTCTTC. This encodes CASSPAQGGQEQFF.